The present entry profiles one T cell receptor beta chain with its context. What it binds is unknown. The source of the sample is a study of T cell responses to AZD1222 COVID-19 vaccine. Study outcomes and limitations: Baseline seropositivity occurred in only a handful of AZD1222 recipients. Among vaccine-associated CD4 TCRs, coverage spanned spike, with dominance at 160-218 and 743-854.

This table comes from immunoSEQ multiplex PCR, and its TCRdb copy is limited to in-frame clones, with some not included. The profile shows roughly 150,000 clones, 85% to 95% of them singletons. Trimming took 1 base from V and 5 from J, leaving 11 bases between them. CDR1 is SGHAT and CDR2 is FQNNGV in the germline V gene. This CDR3 has 14 residues. This clonotype originated in an adult in good health. The source was peripheral blood, collected on day 0 of AZD1222 vaccination. This chain uses TRBV11-2 with TRBJ2-5, with D possibly matching TRBD1 (5 bases). The CDR3 DNA reads as TGTGCCAGCAGCTTAGCTGGGGCTAGGGAGACCCAGTACTTC. Protein product: CASSLAGARETQYF.